These 27 T cell receptor beta chains share one sample of origin, sequenced in a study of blood T cell repertoires in COVID-19. Some clones are missing from TCRdb's copy, which holds only in-frame ones; the method was immunoSEQ multiplex PCR. The sample comprises more than 250,000 clones, 85% to 90% of which are singletons, and just under 6.5% rests with the top ten. Sequenced sample: peripheral blood. Every receptor here comes from a woman in her 50s with COVID-19, enrolled during active disease.

This chain links TRBV15 with TRBJ2-2, with 7 bases identical to TRBD1. The germline V gene has CDR1 LNHNV and CDR2 YYDKDF (reference sequence). This CDR3 is built from 15 residues. After removal of 7 bases from V and 5 bases from J, the junction contained 10 bases not matched to a gene. The DNA of the CDR3 is TGTGCCACCAAGTCGACAGGGCCGAGGACCGGGGAGCTGTTTTTT. It specifies CATKSTGPRTGELFF. Together with reference TRBV15 and TRBJ2-2, the CDR3 gives the full variable domain: DAMVIQNPRYQVTQFGKPVTLSCSQTLNHNVMYWYQQKSSQAPKLLFHYYDKDFNNEADTPDNFQSRRPNTSFCFLDIRSPGLGDTAMYLCATKSTGPRTGELFFGEGSRLTVL.

The rearrangement links TRBV3-1 (or the pseudogene TRBV3-2) to TRBJ2-7; 9 nucleotides match TRBD2. V shed 2 bases, J shed 9 bases, and the junction held 17 bases outside the gene matches. Germline loops: CDR1 LGHDT, CDR2 YNNKEL (reference sequence). The CDR3 loop spans 17 amino acids. CDR3 protein: CASSQLGLAGRKDRQYF. Written as DNA, the CDR3 is TGTGCCAGCAGCCAACTCGGTCTAGCGGGAAGAAAAGATCGGCAGTACTTC.

The rearrangement links TRBV5-4 to TRBJ2-7, with 12 bases matching TRBD1. V dropped 3 bases and J dropped 5; count of bases not matched to a gene: 0. The CDR3 covers 13 residues. Germline V gene data show CDR1 as SGHNT and CDR2 as YYREEE (reference sequence). CDR3 in amino acids: CASSWDRGHEQYF. The CDR3 DNA sequence: TGTGCCAGCAGCTGGGACAGGGGGCACGAGCAGTACTTC.

This sequence joins TRBV13 and TRBJ1-1, with D possibly being TRBD1 (5 bases). The CDR3 contains 16 residues. V lost 6 bases and J 3 bases, leaving 20 bases between the germline ends. Per the germline V gene, CDR1 is PRHDT and CDR2 is FYEKMQ (reference sequence). The DNA for the CDR3 is TGTGCCAGCAGTCTTCGGTACACAGGAGTCTACACTGAAGCTTTCTTT. Its protein is CASSLRYTGVYTEAFF.

This chain links TRBV7-9 with TRBJ2-1; 11 positions match TRBD2. The CDR3 runs 17 residues. The J segment lost 6 bases and the V segment lost 7 bases, leaving 14 bases of the junction unmatched. Germline values: CDR1 SEHNR, CDR2 FQNEAQ (reference sequence). The DNA of the CDR3 is TGTGCCAGCATGGGACTAGCGGTACACGAGGGGGTCAATGAGCAGTTCTTC. This gives the protein CASMGLAVHEGVNEQFF.

V and J are TRBV6-1 and TRBJ2-1; tentatively, D is TRBD2 (6 bases). Per germline, CDR1 MNHNS and CDR2 SASEGT. CDR3 length equals 16 residues. Trimming pared 2 bases from V and 15 bases from J, leaving 26 bases between. CDR3: CASSEFTPSSSEIRFF. The CDR3 nucleotides read TGTGCCAGCAGTGAATTCACCCCTTCCTCTAGCGAAATCCGGTTCTTC.

This clone appeared a few times. The chain has TRBV7-9 and TRBJ2-7, with D possibly matching TRBD2 (6 bases). Germline-derived CDR1 and CDR2 are SEHNR and FQNEAQ (reference sequence). Trimming removed 0 bases from V and 6 bases from J, with 12 bases in between. The CDR3 runs 14 residues. The CDR3 bases are TGTGCCAGCAGCTTAGCCTCGGCGGGGTTCGAGCAGTACTTC. Translating gives CASSLASAGFEQYF.

The chain employs TRBV29-1 and TRBJ2-7, with D possibly being TRBD1 (6 bases). Trimming took 4 bases from V and 2 from J, leaving 12 bases between them. Germline CDR1 reads SQVTM; CDR2 reads ANQGSEA. The CDR3 runs 13 residues. In DNA form, the CDR3 reads TGCAGCGTTGCACGGACAGCCCCCTACGAGCAGTACTTC. Residues: CSVARTAPYEQYF.

The rearrangement links TRBV6-5 to TRBJ1-5; D gene ambiguous. Germline V gives CDR1 MNHEY, CDR2 SVGAGI. The CDR3 has 15 residues. V was cut by 5 bases and J by 1 base, with 12 bases left in between. The DNA of the CDR3 is TGTGCCAGCAGTATCTCCGACTCCAGCAATCAGCCCCAGCATTTT. Translated, it gives CASSISDSSNQPQHF.

V and J are TRBV6-5 and TRBJ1-2; D is unresolved. V was cut by 6 bases and J by 2 bases, with 10 bases left in between. CDR3 length: 13 amino acids. The V gene's germline CDR1 is MNHEY and CDR2 SVGAGI. The CDR3 sequence: CASSPTENYGYTF. CDR3 coding DNA: TGTGCCAGCAGCCCGACGGAGAACTATGGCTACACCTTC.

This clone turned up a few times. This chain connects TRBV2 to TRBJ2-1, with 15 nucleotides matching TRBD2. After removal of 6 bases from V and 7 bases from J, the junction contained 7 bases not matched to a gene. Looked up from germline, CDR1 is SNHLY and CDR2 is FYNNEI. The CDR3 covers 16 residues. The CDR3 spells CASRLGLAGGPNEQFF. CDR3 sequence (DNA): TGTGCCAGCAGACTCGGACTAGCGGGAGGGCCGAATGAGCAGTTCTTC.

The chain joins TRBV4-2 to TRBJ2-5; no clear D. CDR3 length equals 15 residues. The V gene lost 0 bases and the J gene lost 2 bases, with 10 bases spanning the gap. Germline values: CDR1 LGHNA, CDR2 YNFKEQ. The CDR3 DNA reads TGTGCCAGCAGCCAAGATTTGCGGCTTCAAGAGACCCAGTACTTC. Translated, it gives CASSQDLRLQETQYF.

The rearrangement uses TRBV5-1 and TRBJ2-5, with D maybe TRBD1 (5 bases). V lost 4 bases and J 5 bases, leaving 12 bases between the germline ends. This CDR3 comprises 13 residues. Germline CDR1 reads SGHRS; CDR2 reads YFSETQ. CDR3 protein: CASSRGLRETQYF. DNA of the CDR3: TGCGCCAGCAGCAGGGGCCTACGGGAGACCCAGTACTTC.

The V gene is TRBV7-9, the J gene TRBJ2-1, with 10 bases matching TRBD1. Germline V gene lookup returns CDR1 SEHNR and CDR2 FQNEAQ (reference sequence). V trimming: 2 bases; J trimming: 4 bases; junction bases outside the gene matches: 11. The CDR3 totals 18 residues. The CDR3 loop reads CASSLLDRGTILYNEQFF. The CDR3 DNA reads TGTGCCAGCAGCTTACTGGACAGGGGGACCATACTTTACAATGAGCAGTTCTTC.

This chain connects TRBV13 to TRBJ2-5; the match to TRBD2 covers 9 bases. Germline V gives CDR1 PRHDT, CDR2 FYEKMQ (reference sequence). This CDR3 is 19 amino acids long. V was pared by 0 bases and J by 4 bases, with 15 bases of the junction left unmatched. The CDR3 bases are TGTGCCAGCAGCTTAGGGCTCTGGGGGGTAGCGGGAGTCGGAGAGACCCAGTACTTC. Protein: CASSLGLWGVAGVGETQYF.

The genes are TRBV7-9 and TRBJ2-3; 10 bases are shared with TRBD1. Germline assignment: CDR1 SEHNR and CDR2 FQNEAQ (reference sequence). The length of the CDR3 is 18 residues. The V segment lost 1 base and the J segment 2 bases; nucleotides outside the gene matches: 9. The CDR3 DNA sequence: TGTGCCAGCAGCTTAGGTTTCAAGGGGACAGGGGACACAGATACGCAGTATTTT. This gives the protein CASSLGFKGTGDTDTQYF.

This clone was observed a single time. The chain employs TRBV5-6 and TRBJ2-1; D may be TRBD2 (5 bases). The V gene's germline CDR1 is SGHDT and CDR2 YYEEEE. The CDR3 covers 15 residues. Trimming pared 1 base from V and 4 bases from J, leaving 12 bases between. CDR3 DNA sequence: TGTGCCAGCAGCTTGTGGCGGGTTAAGTACAATGAGCAGTTCTTC. It translates to CASSLWRVKYNEQFF.

This clone was found many times. This rearrangement joins TRBV9 to TRBJ2-1; 9 nucleotides align to TRBD1. CDR1 is SGDLS, CDR2 YYNGEE, per germline. V lost 5 bases to trimming and J lost 0 bases; unmatched junction nucleotides: 6. The CDR3 totals 16 residues. CDR3 nucleotide sequence: TGTGCCAGCAGGGGACAGGGAGGGAACTCCTACAATGAGCAGTTCTTC. It codes for CASRGQGGNSYNEQFF.

The CDR3 sequence is CASSLSEAYEQYF. The DNA of the CDR3 is TGTGCCAGCAGTTTATCCGAGGCCTACGAGCAGTACTTC. This chain joins TRBV27 and TRBJ2-7; D remains ambiguous. The V and J ends lost 0 bases and 2 bases respectively, with 5 bases between them. This CDR3 is built from 13 residues. Per germline, CDR1 MNHEY and CDR2 SMNVEV (reference sequence).

This clone appeared a few times. V and J are TRBV11-2 and TRBJ1-1; D is perhaps TRBD1 (5 bases). CDR1 is SGHAT, CDR2 FQNNGV, per germline. Trimming shortened V by 5 bases and J by 7 bases, and 17 bases separated the two germline ends. This CDR3 has 14 residues. The CDR3 spells CASSLAGFFGEAFF. CDR3 bases: TGTGCCAGCAGCCTCGCAGGGTTTTTTGGTGAAGCTTTCTTT.

The chain uses TRBV11-3 and TRBJ1-1, with 7 bases lining up with TRBD1. The CDR3 length is 16 residues. Per the germline V gene, CDR1 is SGHNT and CDR2 is YENEEA. V lost 3 bases, J lost 0 bases, and 7 bases stayed unmatched. As DNA, the CDR3 is TGTGCCAGCAGCTTGCGGGCGGACAGGTTGAACACTGAAGCTTTCTTT. Translated, it gives CASSLRADRLNTEAFF.

V and J are TRBV13 and TRBJ1-3; TRBD1 agrees at 8 bases. Germline V gene lookup returns CDR1 PRHDT and CDR2 FYEKMQ (reference sequence). The CDR3 covers 15 residues. V was pared by 4 bases and J by 3 bases, with 5 bases of the junction left unmatched. The CDR3 DNA is TGTGCCAGCAGCTCCCTAACAGGGGGTGGAAACACCATATATTTT. Translating gives CASSSLTGGGNTIYF.

The chain recombines TRBV4-2 with TRBJ1-2; no definite D call. The CDR3 spans 16 residues. V lost 4 bases, J lost 1 base, and 16 bases lay in between. Germline V gene lookup returns CDR1 LGHNA and CDR2 YNFKEQ. CDR3 bases: TGTGCCAGCAGCCCTAGCCAGGCGTCAGTTAACTATGGCTACACCTTC. This sequence encodes CASSPSQASVNYGYTF.

The chain links TRBV6-5 to TRBJ2-7; 14 bases align to TRBD2. The germline V gene has CDR1 MNHEY and CDR2 SVGAGI. V was clipped by 10 bases and J by 7 bases; unmatched bases: 6. This CDR3 region has 13 residues. The CDR3 nucleotides are TGTGCCACTAGACTAGCGGGAGGGGGAGAGCAGTACTTC. This codes for CATRLAGGGEQYF.

Written as DNA, the CDR3 is TGCGCCAGCAGCCCGGACAACCTGTACCAAGAGACCCAGTACTTC. This sequence encodes CASSPDNLYQETQYF. The V and J genes are TRBV5-1 and TRBJ2-5; possibly TRBD1 for D (5 bases). Deletions cut 4 bases from V and 0 bases from J, with 13 bases between. The CDR3 loop spans 15 amino acids. Germline V CDR1 and CDR2: SGHRS, YFSETQ.

The rearrangement links TRBV5-1 to TRBJ2-7; TRBD1 matches at 7 bases. The CDR3 extends over 13 amino acids. V trimming: 3 bases; J trimming: 6 bases; junction bases outside the gene matches: 6. Germline V gives CDR1 SGHRS, CDR2 YFSETQ. CDR3 DNA: TGCGCCAGCAGCTCCCGTACAGGGGTCGAGCAGTACTTC. This translates into CASSSRTGVEQYF.

The chain combines TRBV6-2 or TRBV6-3 with TRBJ1-1, with D possibly matching TRBD1 (6 bases). Trimming left V 6 bases short and J 1 base short, with 12 bases between. The CDR3 extends over 14 amino acids. Germline CDR1 and CDR2: MNHEY and SVGEGT. CDR3 region: CASSLGQPNTEAFF. CDR3 DNA: TGTGCCAGCAGCCTCGGACAGCCGAACACTGAAGCTTTCTTT.